This T cell receptor (beta chain) was identified during a study of response to subunit inactivated influenza vaccine. Turning to this clonotype: Its antigen is unknown.

Study findings and constraints: Only a handful of new T cells, the authors suggested, are recruited with each seasonal influenza vaccination.

TCRdb reprocessed the RT-PCR reads via MiXCR and lists one record per CDR3 protein. The table lists 300,000 to 350,000 distinct CDR3 sequences, about 20% of them singletons, with 10% in the top ten. This CDR3 is 14 amino acids long. Germline V lookup: CDR1 SNHLY, CDR2 FYNNEI. J lost 12 bases, V lost 6 bases, and 13 bases had no gene match. This chain joins TRBV2 and TRBJ2-1; TRBD1 agrees at 8 bases. The starting material was PBMCs from blood, obtained approximately 22 months after vaccination. The source of this sequence is a man between 50 and 69 years old who received an inactivated influenza vaccine. The DNA for the CDR3 is TGTGCCAGCAGAAAGGACAGGGAAGGAGAGGGGCAGTTCTTC. It is translated as CASRKDREGEGQFF.